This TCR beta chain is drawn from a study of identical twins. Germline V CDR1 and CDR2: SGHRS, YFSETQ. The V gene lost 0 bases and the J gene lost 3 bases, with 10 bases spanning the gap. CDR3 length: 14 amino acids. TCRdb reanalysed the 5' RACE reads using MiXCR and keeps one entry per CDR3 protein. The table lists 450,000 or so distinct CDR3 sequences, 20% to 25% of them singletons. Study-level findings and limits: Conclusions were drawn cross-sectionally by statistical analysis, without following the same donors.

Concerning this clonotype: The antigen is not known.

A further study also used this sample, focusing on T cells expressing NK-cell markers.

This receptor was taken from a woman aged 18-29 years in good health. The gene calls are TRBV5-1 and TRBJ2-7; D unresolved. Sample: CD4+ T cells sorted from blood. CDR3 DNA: TGCGCCAGCAGCTTGGAGTATCGGTTCTACGAGCAGTACTTC. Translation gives CASSLEYRFYEQYF.